Included here is one TCR beta chain sequence, with context. Its antigen is not known. This sample stems from a study of siplizumab effects on memory and regulatory T cells. Study-level points and caveats: The study found naive T cells seemingly more diverse than memory cells and seemingly major alloresponse contributors. About 80-96% of proliferating CD4+ or CD8+ clones had no assignable naive or memory phenotype.

Assays covered some 94,000 TCR templates per sample. Assay used: immunoSEQ multiplex PCR; TCRdb lists only in-frame clones, some missing. Among about 94,000 clones, 94% were seen once, and the ten largest hold approximately 0.3%. CDR3 length: 14 residues. Trimming shortened V by 0 bases and J by 1 base, and 5 bases separated the two germline ends. The germline V gene has CDR1 MNHEY and CDR2 SMNVEV (reference sequence). The sequence was collected from a human donor in good health. This chain uses TRBV27 with TRBJ2-3; no reliable D call. The sequencing input was non-Treg CD4+ T cells sorted from blood. Here the CDR3 DNA reads TGTGCCAGCAGTTTATCTTGGGGCACAGATACGCAGTATTTT. Its protein product is CASSLSWGTDTQYF.